This T cell receptor beta chain was identified during a study of human T cells and chemical hapten exposure listed by TCRdb under 2021. As for the study more broadly: For sensitization, 2% DPC in acetone was applied to an approximately 2 cm by approximately 2 cm area of upper inner arm skin. This study followed changes in the peripheral blood TCR repertoire in vivo during primary and secondary sensitization of alopecia patients to the hapten diphenylcyclopropenone (DPC). Patients additionally received weekly therapeutic DPC doses to the scalp throughout the roughly 25-week study period. The patient cohort, mostly female, included alopecia areata with under or over 50% scalp involvement, alopecia totalis and alopecia universalis. The libraries were sequenced as a pool, and the TCR yield per sample differed mostly because of small variations in library volumes within the pool. Blood for TCR sequencing was provided by twenty-nine alopecia patients at one to four time points (pre-sensitization, 2, 6 and 24 weeks). Blood samples were taken from patients before sensitization (week 0) and then at 2, 6 and about 24 weeks after DPC sensitization. Patch testing on the upper back used Finn chambers containing 0.01% DPC, with scoring done after 6 days according to International Contact Dermatitis Research Group standards. What the work shows at the level of the full study, not this receptor alone: DPC sensitization did not change how many TCRs were above 1 in 1000 frequency, and no evidence was found of alterations in global repertoire structure. A positive correlation was found between the number of PT1 expanded TCRs and patch test score, with significance reached at thresholds 8, 16 and 32 but not 4. Because every patient had alopecia, a presumed autoimmune disease, the patients' immune response might differ from that of healthy individuals. Expanded TCRs formed significantly more large CDR3 similarity clusters than pre-sensitization or healthy control sets, consistent with antigen-driven responses. After repeated subsampling, changes were observed in the strength of the expansion versus patch-test correlation and in the threshold at which the correlation became significant.

This clonotype was recorded a few times. Which antigen it targets is not known. No base quality information exists; no much larger clone differs at one position. Receptors were amplified or captured by RACE. These reads were obtained on a NextSeq 500. During library preparation, unique molecular identifiers were attached to individual cDNA molecules so that TCRs could be counted in a quantitative, reproducible way. Each blood RNA sample was used to sequence both TCR alpha and TCR beta chains. The authors' pipeline ran thus. Samples had a median of approximately 96,000 TCRs, with a range from roughly 20,000 to 690,600. The Decombinator software suite was used to annotate the V, J and CDR3 of the TCR reads. For the PS versus PT1 abundance plots, all samples were subsampled to the same number of TCRs (28,000). Expanded TCRs were defined as absent before sensitization and observed at least eight times at the 2-week time point. TCRdb reprocessed the public reads (quality trimming at Q25 with fastp, clone calling with MiXCR) and kept in-frame beta chains. Rows matching on CDR3 protein sequence are summarized as one entry with the most common DNA and genes. V and J calls and clone size were set by TCRdb, not the authors. The sample table holds 180,000 or so distinct CDR3 sequences, of which about a fifth were seen once. The ten largest clones add up to approximately 6.4% of the sample.

This sample's time point label indicates: patch test 1, 2 weeks after DPC sensitization. The treatment or condition label of this sample denotes: therapeutic diphenylcyclopropenone sensitization with weekly scalp DPC. At every patch-test visit, the blood draw took place before the patch test was put on. Patients were eligible if aged 18 to 70, diagnosed with alopecia and judged suitable for DPC therapy, and pregnant patients were excluded. Total RNA was isolated from unfractionated whole blood collected in Tempus Blood RNA tubes. Based on the germline V gene, the CDR1 and CDR2 sequences are MNHEY and SVGAGI. Spanning cysteine to phenylalanine, the CDR3 consists of 16 amino acids. Of all the DNA, just the CDR3 is kept, 48 bases in frame from base 1. V drops 2 bases and J drops 4 bases, leaving 12 bases in between.

The receptor's source is a woman aged 50 to 60 with alopecia areata. Some clones in this sample may be carry-over from other donors' samples. In this chain, TRBV6-5 is recombined with TRBJ2-6; no D gene call is confident. The sample in question was whole blood, obtained in connection with sensitization to the hapten diphenylcyclopropenone (DPC). This receptor carries the CDR3 CASSYVRLSGANVLTF. The DNA sequence reads TGTGCCAGCAGTTACGTGAGGTTGTCCGGGGCCAACGTCCTGACTTTC.